This paragraph covers one TCR beta chain sequence. Its antigen has not been determined. Base-call qualities are not available, and no considerably larger clone is one nucleotide away. The data derive from a study of T cell repertoires in cytomegalovirus infection (dated by TCRdb to between 2017 and 2020). For the wider study: Peptide stimulations targeted recently identified HLA-C-restricted CMV epitopes, whose presentation resists viral immunomodulation, together with well-studied HLA-B-restricted epitopes. Because public TCR beta signatures pointed to carriage of CMV infection together with the matching HLA type, the HLA type of each donor mattered for the analysis. Study-level results and caveats: In both this cohort and an independent cohort of 300 to 450 donors, the cumulative frequency of public TCR beta family members distinguished carriers of CMV infection plus the relevant HLA type. The ex vivo response was dominated by HLA-C-restricted CMV-specific TCR beta clonotypes, and the single most frequent clonotype in two of eight donors was supplied by these HLA-C-restricted clonotypes.

From a lookup of the germline V gene, CDR1 and CDR2 are SQVTM and ANQGSEA. Taken from cysteine to phenylalanine, the CDR3 has 12 residues. Kept here is only the CDR3 DNA, which spans 36 bases and is read in frame from base 1. A distance of 8 bases separates the germline ends of V and J, which lose 6 bases and 2 bases respectively. The reads were generated on an Illumina HiSeq 1500. TCRdb took the public reads, trimmed them with fastp at Q25, ran MiXCR for clone calling and kept in-frame beta chains. Each entry is one CDR3 protein sequence, shown with its most common DNA and genes. The sample contains fewer than 950,000 distinct CDR3 sequences, roughly 33% of them found a single time. The top ten clones comprise under 15% of the sample. The sample's treatment or condition label is to be understood as: in vitro stimulation with specific CMV peptide epitopes to enrich CMV-specific T cells.

Recombination linked TRBV29-1 to TRBJ2-4, with a weak D call of TRBD2 (6 bases match). The origin of this receptor is a human donor in good health (CMV status not recorded). Some clones in this sample may be carry-over from other donors' samples. The sample was cultured CD8+ T cells from PBMCs, taken from culture after CMV antigen stimulation. CDR3 reads: CSVGGSKNIQYF. The nucleotide sequence is given as TGCAGCGTGGGGGGTTCCAAAAACATTCAGTACTTC.